The rows below give T cell receptor beta chains drawn from one sample of a study of blood T cell repertoires in COVID-19. The repertoire was sequenced with immunoSEQ multiplex PCR; TCRdb's copy has only in-frame clones and lacks some. The sample carries hundreds of thousands of clones, over 65% recorded once. Sequenced input: peripheral blood. The receptor source for this set is a woman in her 70s with active or convalescent COVID-19. The CDR3 runs from the conserved cysteine through the conserved F or W. D genes are given only for firm matches. Expanded clones are given a class, and other clones once, few, many or no size at all.

J | size | D | V | DNA | CDR3
TRBJ1-5 | NA | NA | TRBV6-1 | TGTGCCAGCAGTGGCTTTTATGGGGGCGGGAGCAATCAGCCCCAGCATTTT | CASSGFYGGGSNQPQHF
TRBJ1-4 | NA | NA | TRBV21-1 | TGTGCCAGCAGCAAGGGGGGAACTAATGAAAAACTGTTTTTT | CASSKGGTNEKLFF
TRBJ2-1 | few | TRBD2 | TRBV2 | TGTGCCAGCACCGAACAGGGGCTAGCGGGAGGGAATGAGCAGTTCTTC | CASTEQGLAGGNEQFF
TRBJ1-5 | NA | NA | TRBV18 | TGTGCCAGCTCACCACTAAGGGGCAGGCATCAGCCCCAGCATTTT | CASSPLRGRHQPQHF
TRBJ2-7 | NA | TRBD2 | TRBV11-2 | TGTGCCAGCACCGTTAGCGGGGGCTCCTACGAGCAGTACTTC | CASTVSGGSYEQYF
TRBJ2-2 | NA | NA | TRBV29-1 | TGCAGCGTCTCACGGAGTAACACCGGGGAGCTGTTTTTT | CSVSRSNTGELFF
TRBJ1-1 | NA | TRBD1 | TRBV7-2 | TGTGCCAGCAGCAACCAAGGACAGGGGATGACTGAAGCTTTCTTT | CASSNQGQGMTEAFF
TRBJ2-7 | NA | NA | TRBV5-1 | TGCGCCAGCAGACAATCCCCAGGGATGGGAAACGAGCAGTACTTC | CASRQSPGMGNEQYF
TRBJ2-6 | NA | NA | TRBV6-6 | TGTGCCAGCAGTTCCAGATCTGGGGCCAACGTCCTGACTTTC | CASSSRSGANVLTF
TRBJ2-1 | few | TRBD2 | TRBV6-5 | TGTGCCAGCAGTTACTCCCTAGCGGGAGGGCTCAATGAGCAGTTCTTC | CASSYSLAGGLNEQFF
TRBJ2-5 | NA | TRBD2 | TRBV4-1 | TGCGCCAGCAGCCGGGGACTAGCGGGAGAAGGGGAGACCCAGTACTTC | CASSRGLAGEGETQYF
TRBJ1-1 | NA | TRBD1 | TRBV10-3 | TGTGCCATCAGTGTTCAGGGGGCAACGAACACTGAAGCTTTCTTT | CAISVQGATNTEAFF
TRBJ2-3 | NA | TRBD2 | TRBV29-1 | TGCAGCGTTGGGGAGCGGGAGGACACAGATACGCAGTATTTT | CSVGEREDTDTQYF
TRBJ1-2 | NA | TRBD1 | TRBV3-1/TRBV3-2 | TGTGCCAGCAGCCGAAGTGGGACAGTCTATGGCTACACCTTC | CASSRSGTVYGYTF
TRBJ2-7 | once | NA | TRBV21-1 | TGTGCCAGCATCCGACCGGTAAGGGGACTCCCTTTC | CASIRPVRGLPF
TRBJ1-1 | NA | TRBD1 | TRBV28 | TGTGCCAGCAGTCCCTCGACAGGGGGGTCCACTGAAGCTTTCTTT | CASSPSTGGSTEAFF
TRBJ2-3 | once | NA | TRBV5-1 | TGCGCCAGCAGCCTGGCGGGACTGATCACAGATACGCAGTATTTT | CASSLAGLITDTQYF
TRBJ1-1 | NA | NA | TRBV19 | TGTGCCAGTAGTTCAGACTCAGCTGAAGCTTTCTTT | CASSSDSAEAFF
TRBJ2-1 | NA | NA | TRBV4-2 | TGTGCCAGCAGCCAAGGTTGGTCAGGGGCTTCTGCCACCTACAATGAGCAGTTCTTC | CASSQGWSGASATYNEQFF
TRBJ2-1 | few | NA | TRBV29-1 | TGCAGCGTTCGGAGGGGGGGCAATGAGCAGTTCTTC | CSVRRGGNEQFF
TRBJ1-2 | NA | NA | TRBV5-6 | TGTGCCAGCAGCACCCAGGGCCTCGTGGGTTATGGCTACACCTTC | CASSTQGLVGYGYTF
TRBJ2-7 | NA | TRBD1 | TRBV5-1 | TGCGCCAGCTCCGGGACAGGGGAAGTCTACGAGCAGTACTTC | CASSGTGEVYEQYF
TRBJ2-7 | NA | TRBD1 | TRBV6-5 | TGTGCCAGCAGTTACTCGTCGGGACAGGGATACGAGCAGTACTTC | CASSYSSGQGYEQYF
TRBJ1-4 | NA | NA | TRBV9 | TGTGCCAGCAGCGTAGCGAGCCGGAGGGAAAAACTGTTTTTT | CASSVASRREKLFF
TRBJ1-6 | once | TRBD1 | TRBV18 | TGTGCCAGCTCACCGATGACAGGGGGGAACTCACCCCTCCACTTT | CASSPMTGGNSPLHF
TRBJ1-5 | NA | NA | TRBV6-5 | TGTGCCAGCAGTTACGAGCGGTGGCCCCAGCATTTT | CASSYERWPQHF
TRBJ1-4 | many | NA | TRBV7-8 | TGTGCCAGCAGCTCTAGCCAGGGGCTCCCCCCAGGGCTGTTTTTT | CASSSSQGLPPGLFF
TRBJ2-1 | NA | TRBD2 | TRBV5-4 | TGTGCGAGCACCGGACTAGCGGATTCCTACAATGAGCAGTTCTTC | CASTGLADSYNEQFF
TRBJ2-5 | NA | NA | TRBV7-9 | TGTGCCAGCAGCTTAGCCAGGGAGACCCAGTACTTC | CASSLARETQYF
TRBJ2-7 | NA | NA | TRBV27 | TGTGCCAGCAGTTTATCGGCCGGGGGACCTTACGAGCAGTACTTC | CASSLSAGGPYEQYF
TRBJ1-2 | NA | TRBD1 | TRBV5-1 | TGCGCCAGCAGCTTGTTGATAGGGGGCGCAGACTATGGCTACACCTTC | CASSLLIGGADYGYTF
TRBJ2-1 | NA | NA | TRBV12-3/TRBV12-4 | TGTGCCAGCAGTCCCCAGACTACCCGCCGATTCTTC | CASSPQTTRRFF
TRBJ2-5 | NA | NA | TRBV19 | TGTGCCAGTACTCATAGCGGAGCTACTCAAGAGACCCAGTACTTC | CASTHSGATQETQYF
TRBJ2-1 | NA | TRBD1 | TRBV6-2/TRBV6-3 | TGTGCCAGCAGTTACACCCTGGACAGGGGAGGCAATGAGCAGTTCTTC | CASSYTLDRGGNEQFF
TRBJ1-5 | NA | NA | TRBV30 | TGTGCCTGGAGTCCCGGCCTAGGGGGCAATCAGCCCCAGCATTTT | CAWSPGLGGNQPQHF
TRBJ1-6 | NA | NA | TRBV30 | TGTGCCTGGACCGCAGGTTTCGCCTATAATTCACCCCTCCACTTT | CAWTAGFAYNSPLHF
TRBJ2-1 | once | NA | TRBV5-1 | TGCGCCAGCAGCTTGGGACCTGGACACTACAATGAGCAGTTCTTC | CASSLGPGHYNEQFF
TRBJ1-5 | NA | NA | TRBV30 | TGTGCCTGGAGTGTACTGGGCCTTAATCAGCCCCAGCATTTT | CAWSVLGLNQPQHF
TRBJ2-3 | NA | NA | TRBV5-1 | TGCGCCAGCAGCTTGGATAGGGACGGGGGTAGCACAGATACGCAGTATTTT | CASSLDRDGGSTDTQYF
TRBJ2-3 | NA | TRBD1 | TRBV6-5 | TGTGCCAGCAGCCCCGGACAGGGGCCAGATACGCAGTATTTT | CASSPGQGPDTQYF
TRBJ2-7 | NA | NA | TRBV5-1 | TGCGCCAGCAGCTCGATGGGACTGGGCTCCTACGAGCAGTACTTC | CASSSMGLGSYEQYF
TRBJ2-4 | few | NA | TRBV5-1 | TGCGCCAGCAGCGAACCTGGAGGCATTCAGTACTTC | CASSEPGGIQYF
TRBJ1-5 | NA | NA | TRBV19 | TGTGCCAGTAGGACGGAGCCCAGCAATCAGCCCCAGCATTTT | CASRTEPSNQPQHF
TRBJ2-3 | NA | TRBD2 | TRBV5-4 | TGTGCCAGCAGTCCCGGACTAGCCAGGGCAGATACGCAGTATTTT | CASSPGLARADTQYF
TRBJ1-2 | few | NA | TRBV6-5 | TGTGCCAGCAGGGACAGCCCTTCTAACTATGGCTACACCTTC | CASRDSPSNYGYTF
TRBJ2-5 | NA | TRBD1 | TRBV6-5 | TGTGCCAGCAAGCGGGACAGGGGGGGAGAGACCCAGTACTTC | CASKRDRGGETQYF